These 9 T cell receptor beta chains share one sample of origin, sequenced in a study of T-cell reconstitution after alpha-beta-depleted transplantation in children. The TCRbeta library was prepared with unique molecular identifiers. From the PCR reads, TCRdb called clonotypes with MiXCR, one entry per CDR3 protein. There are 640,000 or so distinct CDR3 sequences in the sample; 16% occur only once, and 0.9% to 1.2% lies in the top ten. Specimen: PBMCs from the stem cell graft donor, collected from the stem cell graft. The receptors stem from a human donor who donated a stem cell graft to a child with acute myeloid leukemia.

This clonotype was counted at least ten times. This rearrangement joins TRBV4-3 to TRBJ2-5, with 8 positions matching TRBD2. The ends lost 4 bases at V and 5 bases at J; junction bases unmatched: 12. CDR1 is LGHNA and CDR2 is YSLEER in the germline V gene. The CDR3 spans 16 residues. The CDR3 DNA follows: TGCGCCAGCAGCCCCGAAAGGGGGACTAGGGGGGAGACCCAGTACTTC. Amino acids: CASSPERGTRGETQYF.

The chain combines TRBV10-2 with TRBJ2-7, with TRBD2 matching over 7 bases. From germline, CDR1 is WSHSY and CDR2 SAAADI. Trimming cost V 5 bases and J 2 bases; bases outside gene matches: 12. This CDR3 has 16 residues. The CDR3 region is CASSRRGGGITYEQYF. Written as DNA, the CDR3 is TGCGCCAGCAGTCGTAGGGGCGGGGGAATAACCTACGAGCAGTACTTC.

This clonotype was picked up a small number of times. CDR3 coding DNA: TGCGCCAGCAGCCAAGAAGAAAACACAGATACGCAGTATTTT. It codes for CASSQEENTDTQYF. The rearrangement links TRBV4-3 to TRBJ2-3; D is uncertain. This CDR3 comprises 14 residues. The germline CDR1 and CDR2 sequences are LGHNA and YSLEER. The V and J ends lost 0 bases and 2 bases respectively, with 6 bases between them.

Ten or more counts support this clonotype. The CDR3 nucleotides read TGCAGTGCTACCAGCGGAGCGGGGCGCGGCAAGCAGTACTTC. Translation: CSATSGAGRGKQYF. This sequence joins TRBV20-1 and TRBJ2-7; 7 bases are a match to TRBD2. V lost 4 bases, J lost 8 bases, and 14 bases stayed unmatched. Germline values: CDR1 DFQATT, CDR2 SNEGSKA (reference sequence). The CDR3 runs to 14 residues.

The rearrangement uses TRBV11-2 and TRBJ2-2; a weak D match, TRBD1 (7 bases). The CDR3 loop spans 15 amino acids. Trimming left V 5 bases short and J 6 bases short, with 16 bases between. The germline CDR1 and CDR2 sequences are SGHAT and FQNNGV. CDR3 sequence reads: CASSAGQLESGELFF. The CDR3 DNA follows: TGTGCCAGCAGCGCGGGACAGTTGGAGTCCGGGGAGCTGTTTTTT.

This clonotype was recorded at least ten times. The J gene is TRBJ2-7, the V gene TRBV20-1, with D perhaps matching TRBD2 (6 bases). The CDR3 spans 13 residues. Per germline, CDR1 DFQATT and CDR2 SNEGSKA (reference sequence). V dropped 6 bases and J dropped 2 bases, with 14 bases sitting between them. CDR3 protein: CSAKLTGAYEQYF. CDR3 coding DNA: TGCAGTGCAAAATTAACGGGAGCCTACGAGCAGTACTTC.

This clonotype was seen at least ten times. The genes are TRBV20-1 and TRBJ2-7; no clear D. Germline V gene sequence: CDR1 DFQATT, CDR2 SNEGSKA (reference sequence). The CDR3 is 12 residues long. The germline V and J ends were trimmed by 1 base and 5 bases, with 9 bases remaining between them. CDR3 region: CSARVGVDEQYV. CDR3 sequence (DNA): TGCAGTGCTAGAGTTGGGGTTGACGAGCAGTACGTC.

This clonotype appeared many times. This chain links TRBV25-1 with TRBJ1-2; D unclear. This CDR3 region has 14 residues. CDR1 MGHDK and CDR2 SYGVNS come from the germline V gene. Trimming took 7 bases from V and 4 from J, leaving 16 bases between them. The CDR3 DNA is TGTGCCAGCACCTCCTCCCTGGTGACCTATGGCTACACCTTC. Its protein is CASTSSLVTYGYTF.

This clonotype came up a few times. The chain is built from TRBV7-2 and TRBJ2-3; D is perhaps TRBD2 (6 bases). The CDR3 sequence is 16 residues long. Germline values: CDR1 SGHTA, CDR2 FQGNSA. Between the trimmed V and J ends, which lost 6 bases and 0 bases, there was a span of 16 bases. CDR3 nucleotides: TGTGCCAGCAGTCGATCCGCCGGGGGTAGCACAGATACGCAGTATTTT. Protein sequence: CASSRSAGGSTDTQYF.